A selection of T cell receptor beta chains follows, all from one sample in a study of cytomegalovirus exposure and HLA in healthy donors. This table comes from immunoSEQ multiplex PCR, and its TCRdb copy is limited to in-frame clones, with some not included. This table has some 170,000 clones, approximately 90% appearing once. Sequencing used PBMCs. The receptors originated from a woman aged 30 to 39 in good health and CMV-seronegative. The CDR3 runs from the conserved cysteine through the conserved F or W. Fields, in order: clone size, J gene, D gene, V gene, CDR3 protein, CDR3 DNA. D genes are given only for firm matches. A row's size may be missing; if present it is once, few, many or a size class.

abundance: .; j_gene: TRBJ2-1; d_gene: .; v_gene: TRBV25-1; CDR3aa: CASTLGQAGNEQFF; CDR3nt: TGTGCCAGCACTCTGGGACAAGCAGGCAATGAGCAGTTCTTC
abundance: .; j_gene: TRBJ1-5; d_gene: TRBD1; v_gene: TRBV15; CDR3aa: CATSDEGTGILQPQHF; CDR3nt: TGTGCCACCAGCGATGAAGGGACAGGGATCCTGCAGCCCCAGCATTTT
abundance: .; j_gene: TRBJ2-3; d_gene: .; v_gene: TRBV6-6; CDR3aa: CASTTEGTSTDTQYF; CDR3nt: TGTGCCAGCACCACTGAGGGGACTAGCACAGATACGCAGTATTTT
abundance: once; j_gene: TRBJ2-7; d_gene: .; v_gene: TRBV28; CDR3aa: CASSFLQGRNEQYF; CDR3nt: TGTGCCAGCAGTTTCTTACAGGGTAGGAACGAGCAGTACTTC
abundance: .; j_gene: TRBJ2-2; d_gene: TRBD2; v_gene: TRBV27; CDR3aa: CASSLLLWVGRETAGELFF; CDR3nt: TGTGCCAGCAGTTTATTACTGTGGGTAGGGCGGGAGACTGCCGGGGAGCTGTTTTTT
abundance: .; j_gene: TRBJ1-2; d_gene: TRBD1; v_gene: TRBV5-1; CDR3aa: CASSGDRTPYGYTF; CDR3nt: TGCGCCAGCAGCGGGGACAGGACCCCCTATGGCTACACCTTC
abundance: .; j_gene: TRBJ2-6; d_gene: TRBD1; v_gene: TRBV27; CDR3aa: CASRGVGTGFSGANVLTF; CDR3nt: TGTGCCAGCAGAGGAGTAGGGACAGGGTTCTCTGGGGCCAACGTCCTGACTTTC
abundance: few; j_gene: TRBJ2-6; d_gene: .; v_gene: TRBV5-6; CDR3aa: CASSLLVGRGFSGANVLTF; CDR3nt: TGTGCCAGCAGCTTATTGGTCGGCAGGGGTTTCTCTGGGGCCAACGTCCTGACTTTC
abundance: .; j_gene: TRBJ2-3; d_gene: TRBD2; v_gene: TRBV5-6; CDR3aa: CASSWGLADTDTQYF; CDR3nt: TGTGCCAGCAGCTGGGGACTAGCGGACACAGATACGCAGTATTTT
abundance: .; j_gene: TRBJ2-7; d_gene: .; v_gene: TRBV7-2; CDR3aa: CASSLYSYEQYF; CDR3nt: TGTGCCAGCAGCCTCTATTCCTACGAGCAGTACTTC
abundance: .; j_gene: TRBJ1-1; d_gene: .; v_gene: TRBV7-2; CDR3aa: CASSLGQGNTEAFF; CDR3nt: TGTGCCAGCAGCTTAGGGCAGGGGAACACTGAAGCTTTCTTT
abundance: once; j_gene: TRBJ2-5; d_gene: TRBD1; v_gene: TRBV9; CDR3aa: CASSVEAGGRETQYF; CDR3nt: TGTGCCAGCAGCGTAGAGGCAGGGGGCCGAGAGACCCAGTACTTC
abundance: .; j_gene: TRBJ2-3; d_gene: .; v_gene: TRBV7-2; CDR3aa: CASSPSRLLTDTQYF; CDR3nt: TGTGCCAGCAGCCCGAGCCGCCTGCTAACAGATACGCAGTATTTT
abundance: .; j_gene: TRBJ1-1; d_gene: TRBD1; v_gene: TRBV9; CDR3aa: CASSAQGANMNTEAFF; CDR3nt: TGTGCCAGCAGCGCACAGGGGGCTAACATGAACACTGAAGCTTTCTTT
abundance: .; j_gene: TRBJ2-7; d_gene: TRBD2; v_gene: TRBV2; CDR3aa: CASSTGGYEQYF; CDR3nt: TGTGCCAGCTCGACCGGGGGGTACGAGCAGTACTTC
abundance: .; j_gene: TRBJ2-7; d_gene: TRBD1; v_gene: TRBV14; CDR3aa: CASRPSISRDRGLNDEQYF; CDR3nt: TGTGCCAGCAGACCTTCCATTTCGCGGGACAGGGGGTTAAACGACGAGCAGTACTTC
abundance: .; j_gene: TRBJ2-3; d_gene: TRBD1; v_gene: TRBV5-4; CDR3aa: CASSLNRGYTDTQYF; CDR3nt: TGTGCCAGCAGCTTGAACAGGGGCTACACAGATACGCAGTATTTT
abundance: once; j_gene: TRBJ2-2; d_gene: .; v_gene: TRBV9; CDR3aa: CASTANTGELFF; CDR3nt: TGTGCCAGCACCGCGAACACCGGGGAGCTGTTTTTT
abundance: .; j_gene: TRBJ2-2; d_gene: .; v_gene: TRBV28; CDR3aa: CASSRANTGELFF; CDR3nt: TGTGCCAGCAGCCGAGCGAACACCGGGGAGCTGTTTTTT
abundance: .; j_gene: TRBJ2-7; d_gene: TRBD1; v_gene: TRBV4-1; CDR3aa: CASSKPGQSYEQYF; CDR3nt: TGCGCCAGCAGCAAACCGGGACAGAGCTACGAGCAGTACTTC
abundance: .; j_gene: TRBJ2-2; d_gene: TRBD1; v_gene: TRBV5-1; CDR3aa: CASSVGTGPNTGELFF; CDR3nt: TGCGCCAGCAGCGTAGGGACAGGACCGAACACCGGGGAGCTGTTTTTT
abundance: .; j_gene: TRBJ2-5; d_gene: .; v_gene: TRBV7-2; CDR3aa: CASSATGWGETQYF; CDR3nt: TGTGCCAGCAGCGCCACAGGTTGGGGAGAGACCCAGTACTTC
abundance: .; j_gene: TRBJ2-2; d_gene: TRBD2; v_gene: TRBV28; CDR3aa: CASKGLAGLWTGELFF; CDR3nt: TGTGCCAGCAAAGGACTAGCGGGCCTGTGGACCGGGGAGCTGTTTTTT
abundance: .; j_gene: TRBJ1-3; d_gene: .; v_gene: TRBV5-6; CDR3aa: CASSFSGLAGNTIYF; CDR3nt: TGTGCCAGCAGCTTCTCGGGTTTGGCTGGAAACACCATATATTTT
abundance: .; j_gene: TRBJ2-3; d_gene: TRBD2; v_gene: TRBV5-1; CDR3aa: CASSLLRGGDTQYF; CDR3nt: TGCGCCAGCAGCTTGCTCCGGGGAGGGGATACGCAGTATTTT
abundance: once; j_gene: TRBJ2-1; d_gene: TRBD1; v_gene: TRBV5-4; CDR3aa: CASSQNRGEQFF; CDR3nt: TGTGCCAGCAGCCAAAACAGGGGTGAGCAGTTCTTC
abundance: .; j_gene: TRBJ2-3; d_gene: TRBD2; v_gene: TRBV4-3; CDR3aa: CASSQGASGRTYTQYF; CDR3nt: TGCGCCAGCAGCCAAGGGGCTAGCGGCCGCACGTATACGCAGTATTTT
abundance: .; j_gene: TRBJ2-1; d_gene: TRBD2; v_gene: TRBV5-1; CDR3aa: CASSSGLAGGNEQFF; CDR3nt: TGCGCCAGCAGCTCGGGACTAGCGGGAGGCAATGAGCAGTTCTTC
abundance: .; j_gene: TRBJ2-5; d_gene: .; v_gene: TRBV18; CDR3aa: CASSPRPEETQYF; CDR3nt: TGTGCCAGCTCACCACGGCCTGAAGAGACCCAGTACTTC
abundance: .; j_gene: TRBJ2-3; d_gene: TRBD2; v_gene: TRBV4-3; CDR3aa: CASSQDRSASGHYAQYF; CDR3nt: TGCGCCAGCAGCCAAGATCGGTCGGCTAGCGGGCATTATGCGCAGTATTTT
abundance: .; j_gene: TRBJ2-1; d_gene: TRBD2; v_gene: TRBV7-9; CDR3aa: CASSLATGGSHYNEQFF; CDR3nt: TGTGCCAGCAGCTTAGCTACGGGAGGGTCCCACTACAATGAGCAGTTCTTC
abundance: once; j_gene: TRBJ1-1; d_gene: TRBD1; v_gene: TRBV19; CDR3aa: CASTPETGITEAFF; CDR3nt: TGTGCCAGTACCCCGGAGACAGGGATCACTGAGGCTTTCTTT
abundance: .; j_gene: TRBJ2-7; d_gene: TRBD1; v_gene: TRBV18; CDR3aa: CASSPPTGTGSYEQYF; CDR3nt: TGTGCCAGCTCACCACCAACCGGGACAGGGTCGTACGAGCAGTACTTC
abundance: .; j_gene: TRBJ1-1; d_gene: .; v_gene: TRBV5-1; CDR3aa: CASSFFDGGTEAFF; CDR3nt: TGCGCCAGCAGCTTTTTTGACGGGGGGACTGAAGCTTTCTTT
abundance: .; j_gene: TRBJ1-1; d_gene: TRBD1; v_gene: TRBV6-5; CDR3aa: CASSYSDRGWTEAFF; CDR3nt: TGTGCCAGCAGTTACTCGGACAGGGGGTGGACTGAAGCTTTCTTT
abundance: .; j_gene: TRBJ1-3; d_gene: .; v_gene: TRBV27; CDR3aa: CASRRGPSNGNTIYF; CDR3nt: TGTGCCAGCAGGCGGGGGCCAAGCAATGGAAACACCATATATTTT
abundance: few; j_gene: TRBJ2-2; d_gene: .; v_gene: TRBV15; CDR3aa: CATSSSGAVDTGELFF; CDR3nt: TGTGCCACCAGCAGTTCTGGGGCTGTGGACACCGGGGAGCTGTTTTTT
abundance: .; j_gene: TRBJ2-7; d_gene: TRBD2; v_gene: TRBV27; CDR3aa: CASSFEASGRARSPSEQYF; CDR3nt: TGTGCCAGCAGTTTTGAGGCTAGCGGGAGGGCGAGGAGTCCGTCCGAGCAGTACTTC
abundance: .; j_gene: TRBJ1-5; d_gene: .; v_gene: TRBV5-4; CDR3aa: CASSFNICLNQPQHF; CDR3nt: TGTGCCAGCAGCTTTAACATTTGTCTTAATCAGCCCCAGCATTTT
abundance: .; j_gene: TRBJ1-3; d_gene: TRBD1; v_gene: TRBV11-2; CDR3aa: CASSQTGGINTIYF; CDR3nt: TGTGCCAGCTCCCAGACAGGGGGTATCAACACCATATATTTT
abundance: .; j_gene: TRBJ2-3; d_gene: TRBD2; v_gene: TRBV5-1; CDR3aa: CASSLSGGATQYF; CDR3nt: TGCGCCAGCAGCTTGAGCGGGGGGGCCACGCAGTATTTT